These 11 T cell receptor beta chains originate from one sample sequenced in a study of PD-1 blockade in classical Hodgkin lymphoma. The table came from immunoSEQ multiplex PCR; TCRdb's copy has only in-frame clones and leaves some out. The table has tens of thousands of clones, around three quarters seen once; the top ten hold 15% to 20%. Relapse after autologous stem cell transplantation occurred in every patient, and brentuximab vedotin exposure varied. The source material was peripheral blood mononuclear cells (PBMCs), sampled before the second cycle of nivolumab. These receptors were obtained from a human donor with classical Hodgkin lymphoma.

This clone is classed as medium-sized. DNA of the CDR3: TGCAGCGCCCGGGGGCCAGGGGTCCAACCGGTTAATCAGCCCCAGCATTTT. Translated, it gives CSARGPGVQPVNQPQHF. The genes are TRBV29-1 and TRBJ1-5; perhaps TRBD1 as D (6 bases). The germline V and J ends were trimmed by 7 bases and 4 bases, with 26 bases remaining between them. CDR1 is SQVTM and CDR2 is ANQGSEA in the germline V gene. The CDR3 is 17 residues long.

The chain links TRBV11-2 to TRBJ2-6, with D hard to call. V dropped 2 bases and J dropped 0 bases, with 5 bases sitting between them. The CDR3 length is 15 residues. In germline, CDR1 is SGHAT, CDR2 FQNNGV. The CDR3 protein is CASSLTASGANVLTF. The CDR3 nucleotides read TGTGCCAGCAGCTTAACAGCCTCTGGGGCCAACGTCCTGACTTTC.

V and J are TRBV6-1 and TRBJ2-2, with 7 bases identical to TRBD2. The CDR3 loop spans 15 amino acids. Germline CDR1 reads MNHNS; CDR2 reads SASEGT. The J segment lost 4 bases and the V segment lost 4 bases, leaving 6 bases of the junction unmatched. In nucleotides, the CDR3 is TGTGCCAGCAGTGCAGTAGCGGGCGGCACCGGGGAGCTGTTTTTT. Amino acids: CASSAVAGGTGELFF.

V usage is TRBV30 and J usage is TRBJ2-7, with 10 bases identical to TRBD2. The V segment lost 3 bases and the J segment 2 bases; nucleotides outside the gene matches: 4. CDR3 length: 14 residues. Germline-derived CDR1 and CDR2 are GTSNPN and SVGIG (reference sequence). CDR3 in amino acids: CAWRRTSGPYEQYF. As DNA, the CDR3 is TGTGCCTGGAGAAGGACTAGCGGACCCTACGAGCAGTACTTC. The whole variable domain, remainder taken from reference TRBV30 and TRBJ2-7, is SQTIHQWPATLVQPVGSPLSLECTVEGTSNPNLYWYRQAAGRGLQLLFYSVGIGQISSEVPQNLSASRPQDRQFILSSKKLLLSDSGFYLCAWRRTSGPYEQYFGPGTRLTVT.

V is TRBV18 and J is TRBJ2-3; no reliable D call. The CDR3 loop spans 14 amino acids. The ends were cut back, 0 bases at V and 0 bases at J, with 4 bases in the middle. Germline lookup yields CDR1 KGHSH and CDR2 LQKENI. The CDR3 DNA is TGTGCCAGCTCACCACCAGTCAGCACAGATACGCAGTATTTT. Translating gives CASSPPVSTDTQYF.

This clone has only a few counts. V usage is TRBV5-1 and J usage is TRBJ2-7; D is undetermined. The CDR3 consists of 14 residues. Trimming shortened V by 0 bases and J by 2 bases, and 9 bases separated the two germline ends. The germline V gene encodes CDR1 SGHRS and CDR2 YFSETQ. The CDR3 loop reads CASSLEPAAYEQYF. The CDR3 DNA reads TGCGCCAGCAGCTTGGAACCAGCCGCCTACGAGCAGTACTTC.

The chain uses TRBV2 and TRBJ2-7; TRBD2 aligns across 7 bases. With 6 bases clipped from V and 3 bases from J, the junction kept 17 bases outside the gene matches. The CDR3 totals 17 residues. The V gene's germline CDR1 is SNHLY and CDR2 FYNNEI. The CDR3 nucleotides are TGTGCCAGCAGATCCGGGACCGCAAGCGGGAAATTCTACGAGCAGTACTTC. The encoded protein is CASRSGTASGKFYEQYF.

The sample holds a few counts of this clone. The CDR3 protein is CASGRTVSGNTIYF. The CDR3, as DNA: TGTGCCAGCGGCAGGACAGTCTCTGGAAACACCATATATTTT. The genes are TRBV2 and TRBJ1-3, with D possibly matching TRBD1 (6 bases). The germline V and J ends were trimmed by 8 bases and 0 bases, with 11 bases remaining between them. Germline V lookup: CDR1 SNHLY, CDR2 FYNNEI. The CDR3 has 14 amino acids.

The gene calls are TRBV10-1 and TRBJ2-7; tentative D call: TRBD1 (6 bases). V was trimmed by 4 bases and J by 7 bases, leaving 11 bases between them. Germline V CDR1 and CDR2: WNHNN, SYGVQD (reference sequence). The CDR3 contains 12 residues. For the CDR3, the DNA is TGCGCCAGCAGTGGAGTAGGGGGAGAGCAGTACTTC. Residues: CASSGVGGEQYF.

The V gene is TRBV19, the J gene TRBJ2-7; 10 nucleotides line up with TRBD2. The length of the CDR3 is 14 residues. Looked up from germline, CDR1 is LNHDA and CDR2 is SQIVND (reference sequence). The V and J ends lost 4 bases and 6 bases, in that order; junction bases with no gene match: 6. CDR3 sequence (DNA): TGTGCCAGTAGTAGGCTAGCGGGAGTTAGCGAGCAGTACTTC. Its protein product is CASSRLAGVSEQYF.

The chain employs TRBV14 and TRBJ2-6, with D possibly being TRBD1 or TRBD2 (5 bases each). The CDR3 length is 17 residues. The germline V and J ends were trimmed by 4 bases and 2 bases, with 15 bases remaining between them. The germline V gene encodes CDR1 SGHDN and CDR2 FVKESK. CDR3 coding DNA: TGTGCCAGCAGCCCGGCCTTGGGGGAACCTGGGGCCAACGTCCTGACTTTC. Protein product: CASSPALGEPGANVLTF.